These T cell receptor beta chains were read from a single sample in a study of blood T cell repertoires in COVID-19. Produced via immunoSEQ multiplex PCR; TCRdb's table is partial and in-frame only. The data hold 310,000 or so clones, with approximately 91% observed a single time. The sequenced sample was peripheral blood. The origin of the receptors is a young woman with COVID-19, enrolled during active disease. The CDR3 runs from the conserved cysteine through the conserved F or W. The order of the fields is V gene, CDR3 protein.

V gene: TRBV7-2; CDR3 protein: CASSVRTGYSGNTIYF
V gene: TRBV27; CDR3 protein: CASSHRDRVGYTF
V gene: TRBV2; CDR3 protein: CANNRVANEKLFF
V gene: TRBV5-1; CDR3 protein: CASSLGRTGYGGELFF
V gene: TRBV28; CDR3 protein: CASNPGGGTEAFF
V gene: TRBV4-1; CDR3 protein: CASSQDHGGYNEQFF
V gene: TRBV24-1; CDR3 protein: CATSGGPDYGYTF
V gene: TRBV9; CDR3 protein: CASSVAGDSLYEQYF
V gene: TRBV19; CDR3 protein: CASSNPGMNTEAFF
V gene: TRBV28; CDR3 protein: CASTPGAGTFTQQYF
V gene: TRBV6-2/TRBV6-3; CDR3 protein: CASSYSGRASEQFF
V gene: TRBV5-8; CDR3 protein: CASSWTSGRIYNEQFF
V gene: TRBV6-5; CDR3 protein: CASKRTENYGYTF
V gene: TRBV3-1/TRBV3-2; CDR3 protein: CASSPETHNEQFF
V gene: TRBV30; CDR3 protein: CAWSPTAGSTGELFF
V gene: TRBV12-5; CDR3 protein: CASGRGTSGVNEQFF
V gene: TRBV30; CDR3 protein: CAHNGRSTGELFF
V gene: TRBV18; CDR3 protein: CASSPGARGTGELFF
V gene: TRBV11-2; CDR3 protein: CASSFKVAGVRLDTQYF
V gene: TRBV4-1; CDR3 protein: CASSQERIAGGTDTQYF
V gene: TRBV5-4; CDR3 protein: CASSLVEGGQRVQFF
V gene: TRBV6-4; CDR3 protein: CASSDGLAGDNEQFF
V gene: TRBV5-1; CDR3 protein: CASSLGQGGLAYNEQFF
V gene: TRBV3-1/TRBV3-2; CDR3 protein: CASSRGDEQYF
V gene: TRBV7-2; CDR3 protein: CASSLGRQYMNTEAFF
V gene: TRBV30; CDR3 protein: CAWSPEAGEETQYF
V gene: TRBV6-1; CDR3 protein: CASSEARTGELFF
V gene: TRBV15; CDR3 protein: CATRRDRAGETQYF
V gene: TRBV7-9; CDR3 protein: CASALTRGEAFF
V gene: TRBV7-2; CDR3 protein: CASSLERNTEAFF
V gene: TRBV3-1/TRBV3-2; CDR3 protein: CASSRLGGSGEQYF
V gene: TRBV14; CDR3 protein: CASSPPGKYYGYTF
V gene: TRBV5-4; CDR3 protein: CASSLVTSIETQYF
V gene: TRBV11-2; CDR3 protein: CASSSPRGRPYTF
V gene: TRBV6-4; CDR3 protein: CASSAGGTDTQYF
V gene: TRBV4-1; CDR3 protein: CASSPLSSSYNEQFF
V gene: TRBV5-1; CDR3 protein: CASSLTGSNSPLHF
V gene: TRBV11-2; CDR3 protein: CASRHRDQSYGYTF
V gene: TRBV6-2/TRBV6-3; CDR3 protein: CASSHTGGLSYTF
V gene: TRBV5-1; CDR3 protein: CASSSAGNTGELFF
V gene: TRBV18; CDR3 protein: CASSSRLADTGELFF
V gene: TRBV29-1; CDR3 protein: CSVEDPQGFYGYTF
V gene: TRBV2; CDR3 protein: CATRGSTNYGYTF
V gene: TRBV10-1; CDR3 protein: CASSKSGRAEDTQYF
V gene: TRBV5-1; CDR3 protein: CASSLLAGAYNEQFF
V gene: TRBV5-6; CDR3 protein: CASSRGDGEEQYF
V gene: TRBV28; CDR3 protein: CASSQGLRDIIYEQYF
V gene: TRBV27; CDR3 protein: CASSPWTSGSNEQFF
V gene: TRBV6-5; CDR3 protein: CASSYGPTQYF
V gene: TRBV11-1; CDR3 protein: CASSLLTSGSREQYF
V gene: TRBV6-6; CDR3 protein: CASSRTGTGSFYNSPLHF
V gene: TRBV9; CDR3 protein: CASSRDRGNQPQHF
V gene: TRBV18; CDR3 protein: CASSPGQDYNEQFF
V gene: TRBV29-1; CDR3 protein: CSVEGTDGYTF
V gene: TRBV6-5; CDR3 protein: CATSTSGPYNEQFF